This T cell receptor (beta chain) was captured by sequencing in a study of beta chain bispecific antibodies for T cell cancers listed by TCRdb under 2021. With respect to the entire study: Healthy donor T cells were cocultured with T cell leukemia lines and bispecific antibodies, then TRBV sequencing of surviving cells measured the depletion of each TRBV family. On the cell surface, TRBV12 (TRBV12-3) was expressed by Jurkat cells, whereas TRBV5-5 was expressed by HPB-ALL cells. What the study reported, not specific to this receptor: Relative to anti-CD19, exposure to anti-TRBV12 lowered the TRBV12-3 share of total TRBV signal by 98% to 99%, while TRBV12-4 dropped by more than 30%, a change that was not significant. Cross-reactivity of the anti-TRBV5-5 antibody with TRBV5-6 was attributed to high sequence similarity between the two genes. Leukemia cell line cells were mixed with normal T cells in each sequenced sample, and most of the targeted TRBV signal was derived from the leukemia cells rather than from the normal T cells. Except for the targeted genes and closely related genes, all other TRBV family members appeared to be unaffected by the TRBV-directed bispecific antibodies.

As encoded in the germline V gene, CDR1 is SGHVS while CDR2 is FNYEAQ. The CDR3 runs 13 residues from the cysteine to the phenylalanine. The read is trimmed to its CDR3 DNA, 39 bases read in frame from base 1. V is trimmed back by 9 bases and J by 0 bases, and the junction contains 3 bases that no gene match accounts for. This clonotype was detected ten times or more. No cognate antigen has been identified for it. No qualities accompany the bases; no much larger clone lies one base away. Unique molecular identifier barcodes were incorporated into the libraries and were used for clonotype quantification. Qiagen AllPrep DNA/RNA Micro kits were used to isolate total RNA, and an Agilent TapeStation was used to check RNA quality. TCR beta libraries were constructed by 5' RACE, in which cDNA synthesis was followed by two PCR steps with TCR beta constant-region gene-specific primers. Sequencing of the TCR beta libraries was performed on an Illumina MiSeq platform. In the authors' own workflow: MIGEC, MiXCR and VDJtools were used to process the reads. The frequency of each clonotype was calculated as the fraction of all unique molecular identifiers in the sample that belonged to that clonotype. Any TRBV gene that IMGT lists as a pseudogene or open reading frame, and is therefore nonfunctional, such as TRBV1, TRBV12-1 and TRBV21, was left out. TCRdb reprocessed the public reads (quality trimming at Q25 with fastp, clone calling with MiXCR) and kept in-frame beta chains. Here each entry gathers all rows of one CDR3 protein and keeps the most common genes and DNA. V and J calls and clone size were set by TCRdb, not the authors. This sample gives 20,000 to 25,000 distinct CDR3 sequences in total; approximately 2.2% of them show up just once. The top ten hold more than 5% of the sample.

The treatment or condition label, as the study defines it: alpha-V12: anti-TRBV12 scFv linked to anti-CD3 scFv. For two to three days, T cells were expanded from blood mononuclear cells using either the anti-CD3 antibody OKT3 or CD3/CD28 Dynabeads. The anti-TRBV12 bispecific sample came from a coculture of Jurkat leukemia cells with normal T cells, compared against an anti-CD19 bispecific control coculture. The culture conditions for expanded T cells were RPMI 1640 plus 10% fetal bovine serum, recombinant human IL-2 (about 100 IU/ml) and IL-7 (5 ng/ml). Each coculture mixed some 50,000 target cells and some 50,000 normal T cells with bispecific antibody in approximately 100 ul and was incubated at 37 degrees C for less than 20 hours. Every bispecific antibody was made of two single-chain variable fragments, expressed in a single-chain diabody format carrying a His tag. Effector T cells came from healthy human donors; peripheral blood mononuclear cells were isolated from leukapheresis samples by Ficoll density gradient centrifugation.

This clonotype was sampled from a human donor in good health. Some clones in this sample may be carry-over from other donors' samples. The chain was built from TRBV7-6 and TRBJ2-5, with TRBD2 identical over 8 junction bases. Material: healthy donor T cells cultured with leukemia cells, obtained from a culture containing a bispecific antibody targeting TCR Vbeta12. The sequence in DNA is TGTGCCAGTGGACTAGCCCACCAAGAGACCCAGTACTTC. This codes for CASGLAHQETQYF.